These 18 T cell receptor beta chains share one sample of origin, sequenced in a study of T-cell reconstitution after alpha-beta-depleted transplantation in children. It was with unique molecular identifiers that the TCRbeta library was prepared. TCRdb analysed the PCR reads with MiXCR anew, one entry per CDR3 protein. The sample comprises about 350,000 distinct CDR3 sequences, around 15% of which are singletons, and about 41% rests with the top ten. Sequenced here: PBMCs, mostly from graft donor cells, sampled 360 days after TCRalphabeta/CD19-depleted stem cell transplant. These TCRs come from a male patient aged 2 to 10 who had a stem cell transplant for acute lymphoblastic leukemia, so the T cells may come from the graft donor.

There are a few counts of this clonotype. The chain links TRBV5-5 to TRBJ2-3; 7 bases align to TRBD2. Germline V gene lookup returns CDR1 SGHKS and CDR2 YYEKEE (reference sequence). The J segment lost 3 bases and the V segment lost 3 bases, leaving 4 bases of the junction unmatched. This CDR3 region has 14 residues. CDR3 sequence reads: CASSWAGDTDTQYF. CDR3 nucleotide sequence: TGTGCCAGCAGCTGGGCGGGAGATACAGATACGCAGTATTTT. Variable domain in full (rest from reference TRBV5-5 and TRBJ2-3): DAGVTQSPTHLIKTRGQQVTLRCSPISGHKSVSWYQQVLGQGPQFIFQYYEKEERGRGNFPDRFSARQFPNYSSELNVNALLLGDSALYLCASSWAGDTDTQYFGPGTRLTVL.

The rearrangement uses TRBV7-2 and TRBJ2-1; a weak D match, TRBD1 (5 bases). V lost 1 base and J 7 bases, leaving 11 bases between the germline ends. This CDR3 contains 14 residues. Germline V CDR1 and CDR2: SGHTA, FQGNSA. CDR3 DNA sequence: TGTGCCAGCAGCTTAGACGGACACCGAAATGAGCAGTTCTTC. Translating it yields CASSLDGHRNEQFF.

J is TRBJ2-5 and V is TRBV7-8, with D maybe TRBD2 (6 bases). CDR3 size: 15 residues. Trimming stripped 4 bases from V and 9 bases from J, with 21 bases between. Germline values: CDR1 SGHVS, CDR2 FQNEAQ. The CDR3 region has the DNA TGTGCCAGCAGCTCCTTTAGACTAGGGCCAAGGGCCCAGTACTTC. Translation: CASSSFRLGPRAQYF.

This clonotype was counted ten times or more. Here the CDR3 DNA reads TGTGCCAGCAGTGACCAGGGCACCGGGGAGCTGTTTTTT. It yields the protein CASSDQGTGELFF. This chain connects TRBV2 to TRBJ2-2, with TRBD1 as a possible D gene (5 bases). Germline loops: CDR1 SNHLY, CDR2 FYNNEI. The CDR3 is made up of 13 amino acids. The V end was cut by 3 bases, the J end by 4 bases, with 6 bases between.

The J gene is TRBJ2-5, the V gene TRBV3-1; 7 positions agree with TRBD2. After removal of 2 bases from V and 4 bases from J, the junction contained 7 bases not matched to a gene. Germline V lookup: CDR1 LGHDT, CDR2 YNNKEL (reference sequence). This CDR3 region has 15 residues. For the CDR3, the DNA is TGTGCCAGCAGCCAACCCCGGGACTATGTAGAGACCCAGTACTTC. Its protein is CASSQPRDYVETQYF.

This clonotype appeared a few times. The chain recombines TRBV20-1 with TRBJ2-2; TRBD1 aligns across 9 bases. V lost 5 bases, J lost 5 bases, and 15 bases stayed unmatched. The germline V gene encodes CDR1 DFQATT and CDR2 SNEGSKA (reference sequence). The CDR3 consists of 17 residues. CDR3 loop: CSALPIPGQGRTGELFF. The CDR3 DNA reads as TGCAGTGCTTTACCCATTCCGGGACAGGGAAGGACCGGGGAGCTGTTTTTT.

DNA for the CDR3: TGTGCCAGCAGTTACCCCCTCCTAGCGCCAGCTATTGGGAGGGCGGCAGATACGCAGTATTTT. Residues: CASSYPLLAPAIGRAADTQYF. The rearrangement joins TRBV6-2 or TRBV6-3 to TRBJ2-3; 7 nucleotides match TRBD2. V trimming: 2 bases; J trimming: 4 bases; junction bases outside the gene matches: 24. CDR1 and CDR2 (germline): MNHEY, SVGEGT. The length of the CDR3 is 21 residues.

The CDR3 sequence: CASSPGTVRTAQHF. CDR3 sequence (DNA): TGTGCCAGCTCACCAGGGACAGTAAGGACAGCCCAGCATTTT. The chain recombines TRBV18 with TRBJ1-5, with 7 bases fitting TRBD1. The CDR3 runs to 14 residues. CDR1 and CDR2 from the germline V gene are KGHSH and LQKENI. After removal of 2 bases from V and 11 bases from J, the junction contained 9 bases not matched to a gene.

This clonotype was seen repeatedly, ten times or more. The V and J genes are TRBV27 and TRBJ2-1; D remains unclear. Germline V gene sequence: CDR1 MNHEY, CDR2 SMNVEV (reference sequence). The V and J ends lost 4 bases and 4 bases respectively, with 11 bases between them. The CDR3 covers 14 residues. The CDR3 sequence: CASSSVSLYNEQFF. CDR3 sequence (DNA): TGTGCCAGCAGTTCCGTAAGTTTATACAATGAGCAGTTCTTC.

This clonotype was found a few times. The gene calls are TRBV5-1 and TRBJ1-2; the match to TRBD1 covers 7 bases. Germline-derived CDR1 and CDR2 are SGHRS and YFSETQ. This CDR3 is built from 16 residues. The ends lost 2 bases at V and 3 bases at J; junction bases unmatched: 10. Here the CDR3 reads CASSLLSTGVDYGYTF. The CDR3, as DNA: TGCGCCAGCAGCTTACTATCTACAGGGGTCGACTATGGCTACACCTTC.

The chain couples TRBV4-1 to TRBJ2-3; D is unresolved. The germline V gene encodes CDR1 MGHRA and CDR2 YSYEKL. V lost 2 bases and J lost 3, with 12 bases in between. The CDR3 is 15 residues long. The CDR3 spells CASSQPRGVTDTQYF. In DNA, the CDR3 is TGCGCCAGCAGCCAACCCCGTGGCGTGACAGATACGCAGTATTTT.

The chain has TRBV5-1 and TRBJ1-2; D is ambiguous. CDR1 is SGHRS and CDR2 is YFSETQ in the germline V gene. CDR3 length equals 13 residues. Between the trimmed V and J ends, which lost 1 base and 5 bases, there was a span of 9 bases. CDR3 sequence (DNA): TGCGCCAGCAGCTTGATAGGTCGTTATGGCTACACCTTC. Its translation: CASSLIGRYGYTF.

The CDR3 nucleotides read TGCGCCAGCAGCGTGGGACAGGGAGGGACCCAGTACTTC. It is translated as CASSVGQGGTQYF. The rearrangement joins TRBV5-1 to TRBJ2-5; 9 bases agree with TRBD1. The CDR3 extends over 13 amino acids. Germline V lookup: CDR1 SGHRS, CDR2 YFSETQ. V was clipped by 4 bases and J by 7 bases; unmatched bases: 5. The variable domain in full, completed from reference TRBV5-1 and TRBJ2-5, reads KAGVTQTPRYLIKTRGQQVTLSCSPISGHRSVSWYQQTPGQGLQFLFEYFSETQRNKGNFPGRFSGRQFSNSRSEMNVSTLELGDSALYLCASSVGQGGTQYFGPGTRLLVL.

This clonotype was recorded many times. The V call is TRBV5-1, the J call TRBJ2-2, with TRBD1 matching 9 bases. Germline V lookup: CDR1 SGHRS, CDR2 YFSETQ. The CDR3 covers 17 residues. V trimming: 3 bases; J trimming: 0 bases; junction bases outside the gene matches: 6. Here the CDR3 DNA reads TGCGCCAGCAGCTCGTTTGGGACAGGGCCGAACACCGGGGAGCTGTTTTTT. Translated: CASSSFGTGPNTGELFF.

This clonotype has at least ten counts. V is TRBV7-2 and J is TRBJ2-2, with 10 bases that match TRBD2. The germline V gene encodes CDR1 SGHTA and CDR2 FQGNSA. V was clipped by 2 bases and J by 5 bases; unmatched bases: 2. This CDR3 has 15 residues. This CDR3 is CASSLSGRATGELFF. DNA of the CDR3: TGTGCCAGCAGCTTAAGCGGGAGGGCAACCGGGGAGCTGTTTTTT.

The chain combines TRBV5-4 with TRBJ2-1; either TRBD1 or TRBD2 may supply D (5 bases each). Deletions cut 2 bases from V and 12 bases from J, with 12 bases between. CDR1 SGHNT and CDR2 YYREEE come from the germline V gene (reference sequence). This CDR3 region has 12 residues. CDR3 sequence reads: CASSFHHGTQFF. DNA of the CDR3: TGTGCCAGCAGCTTTCATCATGGGACGCAGTTCTTC.

V and J are TRBV20-1 and TRBJ2-7, with 7 bases aligning to TRBD2. This CDR3 has 10 amino acids. Germline CDR1 is DFQATT and CDR2 is SNEGSKA (reference sequence). Trimming at V came to 7 bases and at J to 5 bases, leaving 2 bases not matched to a gene. For the CDR3, the DNA is TGCAGTGTTGGGAGGGACGAGCAGTACTTC. Its protein is CSVGRDEQYF.

This clonotype was found a few times. The gene calls are TRBV10-3 and TRBJ1-5; D might be TRBD1 (5 bases). V lost 3 bases and J lost 2, with 8 bases in between. Germline CDR1 ENHRY, CDR2 SYGVKD. The CDR3 consists of 14 residues. The CDR3 DNA reads as TGTGCCATCAGTGAATCACAGGGCAATCAGCCCCAGCATTTT. It translates to CAISESQGNQPQHF.